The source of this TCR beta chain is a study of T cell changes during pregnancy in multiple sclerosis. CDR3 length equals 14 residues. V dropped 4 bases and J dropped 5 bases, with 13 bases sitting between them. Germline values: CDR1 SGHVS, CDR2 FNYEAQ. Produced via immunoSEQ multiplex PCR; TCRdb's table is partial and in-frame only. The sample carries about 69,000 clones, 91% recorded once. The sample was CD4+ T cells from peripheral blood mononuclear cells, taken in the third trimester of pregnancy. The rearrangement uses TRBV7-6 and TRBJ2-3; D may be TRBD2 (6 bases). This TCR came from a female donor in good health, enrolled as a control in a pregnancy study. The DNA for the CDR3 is TGTGCCAGCAGCTCTGCGGGATTTGGAGATACGCAGTATTTT. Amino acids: CASSSAGFGDTQYF.